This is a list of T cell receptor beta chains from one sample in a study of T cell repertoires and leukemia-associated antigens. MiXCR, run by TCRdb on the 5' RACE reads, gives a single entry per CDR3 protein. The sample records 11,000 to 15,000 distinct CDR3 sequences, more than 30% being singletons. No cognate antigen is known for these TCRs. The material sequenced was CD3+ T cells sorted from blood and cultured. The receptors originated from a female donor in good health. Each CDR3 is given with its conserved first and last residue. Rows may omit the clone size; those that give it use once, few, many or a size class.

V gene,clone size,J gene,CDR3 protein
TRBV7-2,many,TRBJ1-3,CASGLYQGRSGNTIYF
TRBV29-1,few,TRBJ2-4,CSVAGNKNIQYF
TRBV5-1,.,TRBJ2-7,CASSLATTHEQYF
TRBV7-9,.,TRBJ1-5,CASSFSDGDQPQHF
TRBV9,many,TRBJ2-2,CASSVRAGGHSTGELFF
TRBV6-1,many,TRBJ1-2,CAMGDYYGYTF
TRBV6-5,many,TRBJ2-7,CANSYSSGFSDEQYF
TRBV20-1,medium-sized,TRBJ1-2,CSARDPSNYGYTF
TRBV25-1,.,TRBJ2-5,CASVVGETQYF
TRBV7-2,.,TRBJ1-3,CASGLGRSGDTIYF
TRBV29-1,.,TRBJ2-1,CSVEAVGEFF
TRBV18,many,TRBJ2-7,CASSPTGAEQYF
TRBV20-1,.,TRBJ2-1,CSARSGAGDCNVQFF
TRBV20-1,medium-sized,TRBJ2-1,CSVPPSGDYNEQFF
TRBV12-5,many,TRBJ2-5,CASGRGAGRQETQYF
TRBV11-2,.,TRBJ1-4,CASSRGTSGRRGKLFF
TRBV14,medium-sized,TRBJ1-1,CASSQQGPTEAFF
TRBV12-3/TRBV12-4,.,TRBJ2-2,CARRGRANTGELFF
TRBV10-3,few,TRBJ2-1,CAISEGRGVTYNEQFF
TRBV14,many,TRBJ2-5,CASSWGGRHQETQYF
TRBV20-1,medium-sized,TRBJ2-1,CSAHPLPTRSSYNEQFF
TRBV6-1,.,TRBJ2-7,CASTLGVAGGEQYF
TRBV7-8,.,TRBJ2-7,CASSLDKQGGIDPYEQYF
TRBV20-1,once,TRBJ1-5,CSASSPGSVNQPQHF
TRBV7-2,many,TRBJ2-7,CASSLAWGPSYEQYF
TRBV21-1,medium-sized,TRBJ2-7,CASSKKSGAGGASYEQYF
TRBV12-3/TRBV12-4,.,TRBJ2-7,CASSYGTEQYF
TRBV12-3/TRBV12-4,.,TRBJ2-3,CASSLFSGRASDTQYF
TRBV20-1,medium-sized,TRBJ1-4,CSARDRRQGLLFF
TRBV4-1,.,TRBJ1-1,CASGHADRGDTEAFF
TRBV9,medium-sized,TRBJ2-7,CASSASTGAFHEQYF
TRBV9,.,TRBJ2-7,CASSSSPDRGHEQYF
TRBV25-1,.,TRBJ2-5,CASRIPGAETQYF
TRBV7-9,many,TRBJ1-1,CASSLELFTGGPEAFF
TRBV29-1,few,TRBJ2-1,CSVFRRVRYNEQFF
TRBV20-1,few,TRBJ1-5,CSASSLGPGEQPQHF
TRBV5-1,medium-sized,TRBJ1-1,CASSNPGQPNTEAFF
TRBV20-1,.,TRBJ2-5,CSARGAGVEETQYF
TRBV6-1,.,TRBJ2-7,CASLIEGGSSYQQYF
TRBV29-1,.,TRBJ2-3,CSVGAGDYSTDTQYF
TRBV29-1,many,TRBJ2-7,CSAIGLGNYEQYF
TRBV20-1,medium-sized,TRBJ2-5,CSAVASGGETQYF
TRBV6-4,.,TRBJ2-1,CASSDSTGGGNEQFF
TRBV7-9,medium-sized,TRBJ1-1,CASSFSRGSTEAFF